The 29 T cell receptor beta chains below come from one sample, sequenced in a study of blood T cells in healthy people across ages. A sample-barcoded 5' primer and a J-beta primer mix were used in a second PCR of about 6 to 11 cycles. TCRdb re-called the 5' RACE reads with MiXCR, one entry per CDR3 protein. The sample has nearly 1 million distinct CDR3 sequences, roughly 50% seen once; the top ten hold about a fifth. Material: blood. The receptors here all came from a woman aged 60-70 years in good health.

V and J are TRBV4-2 and TRBJ2-1, with D possibly being TRBD1 or TRBD2 (5 bases each). V was shortened by 4 bases and J by 6 bases, with 22 bases between the two germline ends. The CDR3 runs 17 residues. The germline V gene encodes CDR1 LGHNA and CDR2 YNFKEQ. The CDR3 DNA reads as TGTGCCAGCAGCCCCACCGCAGCGGTCGTTGGGGGCAATGAGCAGTTCTTC. Amino acid sequence: CASSPTAAVVGGNEQFF.

CDR3 coding DNA: TGTGCCAGCAGCCTCGAAGGACTAGCGGGAACCCTTGAGCAGTTCTTC. As protein: CASSLEGLAGTLEQFF. This chain connects TRBV7-2 to TRBJ2-1; 12 nucleotides align to TRBD2. Germline values: CDR1 SGHTA, CDR2 FQGNSA. The CDR3 length is 16 residues. V trimming: 5 bases; J trimming: 9 bases; junction bases outside the gene matches: 11.

Remarks on this clonotype: The junction departs from germline at one end; a sequencing error may be responsible. V is TRBV7-8 and J is TRBJ1-5, with 7 bases lining up with TRBD1. The CDR3 totals 16 residues. The germline V gene has CDR1 SGHVS and CDR2 FQNEAQ. The CDR3 region has the DNA TGCGCCAGCAGCTTAAGACAGGGTTTTGGCAATCAGCCCCAGCATTTT. Protein: CASSLRQGFGNQPQHF.

The table lists this clonotype with a few counts. V is TRBV29-1 and J is TRBJ1-2; no clear D. Trimming pared 6 bases from V and 8 bases from J, leaving 19 bases between. CDR3 length: 13 residues. From germline, CDR1 is SQVTM and CDR2 ANQGSEA. The CDR3 sequence: CSVGSPTLEGYTF. The DNA of the CDR3 is TGCAGCGTGGGGTCACCGACCTTGGAGGGCTACACCTTC.

This chain links TRBV7-9 with TRBJ2-1; no clear D gene. The CDR3 runs to 13 residues. Germline V gene sequence: CDR1 SEHNR, CDR2 FQNEAQ (reference sequence). Trimming stripped 3 bases from V and 4 bases from J, with 7 bases between. CDR3 in amino acids: CASSFEWYNEQFF. DNA for the CDR3: TGTGCCAGCAGCTTTGAATGGTACAATGAGCAGTTCTTC.

This clonotype was seen more than once but under ten times. This rearrangement joins TRBV20-1 to TRBJ2-1, with no clear D. The V and J ends lost 1 base and 1 base respectively, with 5 bases between them. CDR1 DFQATT and CDR2 SNEGSKA come from the germline V gene (reference sequence). The CDR3 loop spans 13 amino acids. CDR3 region: CSARVYSYNEQFF. For the CDR3, the DNA is TGCAGTGCTAGAGTTTATTCCTACAATGAGCAGTTCTTC.

This sequence joins TRBV29-1 and TRBJ2-1; 7 bases agree with TRBD1. Trimming cost V 3 bases and J 4 bases; bases outside gene matches: 6. The germline CDR1 and CDR2 sequences are SQVTM and ANQGSEA. There are 14 residues in the CDR3. CDR3 nucleotide sequence: TGCAGCGTTGAGACCGGGACAGTTTACAATGAGCAGTTCTTC. Its translation: CSVETGTVYNEQFF.

The rearrangement joins TRBV20-1 to TRBJ2-5; 7 bases agree with TRBD2. The germline CDR1 and CDR2 sequences are DFQATT and SNEGSKA (reference sequence). The CDR3 length is 15 residues. V trimming: 5 bases; J trimming: 5 bases; junction bases outside the gene matches: 14. The CDR3 DNA is TGCAGTGCTTCCATCCGGGCGGGAGACGATGAGACCCAGTACTTC. This encodes CSASIRAGDDETQYF.

This clonotype has a handful of counts. The rearrangement links TRBV28 to TRBJ1-2; D not resolved. This CDR3 is built from 13 residues. The germline V and J ends were trimmed by 6 bases and 5 bases, with 13 bases remaining between them. Germline V CDR1 and CDR2: MDHEN, SYDVKM. The CDR3 protein is CASRVVPEYGYTF. CDR3 bases: TGTGCCAGCAGAGTTGTCCCGGAATATGGCTACACCTTC.

This clonotype was picked up a small number of times. The chain uses TRBV27 and TRBJ2-7; 13 positions match TRBD2. Germline lookup yields CDR1 MNHEY and CDR2 SMNVEV (reference sequence). V lost 5 bases to trimming and J lost 6 bases; unmatched junction nucleotides: 4. CDR3 size: 14 residues. CDR3 DNA: TGTGCCAGCAGTGCCGGGACTAGCGGGACCGAGCAGTACTTC. This encodes CASSAGTSGTEQYF.

This clonotype was seen a few times. CDR3 protein: CSASSTYYGYTF. CDR3 nucleotides: TGCAGTGCTAGTTCGACCTACTATGGCTACACCTTC. The genes are TRBV20-1 and TRBJ1-2; the D is unclear. This CDR3 contains 12 residues. CDR1 and CDR2 from the germline V gene are DFQATT and SNEGSKA (reference sequence). Trimming removed 3 bases from V and 3 bases from J, with 8 bases in between.

This clonotype was observed a few times. The V and J genes are TRBV4-2 and TRBJ2-7; TRBD2 aligns across 13 bases. The DNA end is more similar to TRBJ2-5, so the J call may be wrong. The CDR3 totals 18 residues. Germline CDR1 LGHNA, CDR2 YNFKEQ. CDR3 residues: CASSQELAGGPGPETQYF. The CDR3 DNA reads as TGTGCCAGCAGCCAAGAACTAGCGGGAGGGCCGGGACCCGAGACCCAGTACTTC.

CDR3 in DNA: TGCAGCGTTGAAGTCCAGGGACCCGTGTTCTTC. It encodes CSVEVQGPVFF. The V and J genes are TRBV29-1 and TRBJ2-1, with D perhaps assigned TRBD1 or TRBD2 (5 bases each). The V and J ends lost 1 base and 15 bases respectively, with 13 bases between them. In germline, CDR1 is SQVTM, CDR2 ANQGSEA. CDR3 size: 11 residues.

V and J are TRBV7-8 and TRBJ2-4; weak D call: TRBD2 (6 bases). Germline V lookup: CDR1 SGHVS, CDR2 FQNEAQ. V was clipped by 1 base and J by 13 bases, with 11 bases between them. This CDR3 has 12 amino acids. The DNA for the CDR3 is TGTGCCAGCAGCTTAGATGCCAGCGGGCAGTACTTC. It codes for CASSLDASGQYF.

CDR3 region: CSARQGTYNEQFF. The CDR3 nucleotides read TGCAGTGCTAGACAAGGGACGTACAATGAGCAGTTCTTC. The J gene is TRBJ2-1, the V gene TRBV20-1; possibly TRBD1 or TRBD2 for D (5 bases each). Germline V CDR1 and CDR2: DFQATT, SNEGSKA (reference sequence). The CDR3 has 13 amino acids. Trimming removed 2 bases from V and 4 bases from J, with 9 bases in between.

This clonotype was seen more than once but under ten times. CDR3 DNA: TGTGCCATCAGCCAGGGGTCAGATACGCAGTATTTT. Protein sequence: CAISQGSDTQYF. The chain combines TRBV10-3 with TRBJ2-3, with D possibly matching TRBD1 (6 bases). Germline lookup yields CDR1 ENHRY and CDR2 SYGVKD. The CDR3 totals 12 residues. Trimming shortened V by 6 bases and J by 4 bases, and 8 bases separated the two germline ends.

The CDR3 loop reads CATSISQGGGYNEQYF. CDR3 sequence (DNA): TGTGCCACCAGCATCTCCCAGGGTGGGGGTTACAATGAGCAGTACTTC. The chain carries TRBV15 and TRBJ2-1; D is perhaps TRBD1 or TRBD2 (5 bases each). The DNA end favors TRBJ2-7, so the J call may be wrong. The CDR3 is 16 residues long. From germline, CDR1 is LNHNV and CDR2 YYDKDF (reference sequence).

This clonotype was found a few times. A clone one base away is much larger, so this may be a read error. The chain employs TRBV29-1 and TRBJ2-3, with 7 bases lining up with TRBD2. The V and J ends lost 7 bases and 6 bases, in that order; junction bases with no gene match: 10. This CDR3 is built from 13 residues. Germline values: CDR1 SQVTM, CDR2 ANQGSEA. The CDR3 sequence is CSAQRAGRDTQYF. Written as DNA, the CDR3 is TGCAGCGCCCAACGAGCGGGAAGGGATACGCAGTATTTT.

This chain uses TRBV9 with TRBJ2-3; the match to TRBD2 covers 8 bases. The trim removed 1 base at V and 4 bases at J, leaving 2 bases unmatched. Germline assignment: CDR1 SGDLS and CDR2 YYNGEE. The CDR3 covers 14 residues. CDR3 amino acids: CASSVSGGADTQYF. In DNA form, the CDR3 reads TGTGCCAGCAGCGTATCCGGGGGGGCAGATACGCAGTATTTT.

As to this clonotype: A junction end diverges from the germline sequence, so it may reflect a read error. The gene calls are TRBV12-3 or TRBV12-4 and TRBJ2-5; no clear D. This CDR3 region has 13 residues. The CDR3 bases are TGTGCCAGCAGTTTAGTCCCAGAAGAGACCCGGTACTTC. It specifies CASSLVPEETRYF.

The rearrangement links TRBV4-2 to TRBJ2-1; 10 bases match TRBD2. CDR1 is LGHNA, CDR2 YNFKEQ, per germline. This CDR3 region has 16 residues. V was clipped by 5 bases and J by 5 bases; unmatched bases: 9. The chain's CDR3 is CASSSYGLAANNEQFF. The CDR3 DNA is TGTGCCAGCAGCTCCTACGGACTAGCGGCCAACAATGAGCAGTTCTTC.

The rearrangement uses TRBV7-2 and TRBJ2-7; TRBD2 agrees at 9 bases. The CDR3 sequence is 15 residues long. Trimming took 0 bases from V and 3 from J; bases not matched to a gene: 3. Germline V gene lookup returns CDR1 SGHTA and CDR2 FQGNSA. CDR3 protein: CASSLAAGGYYEQYF. The CDR3 DNA reads as TGTGCCAGCAGCTTAGCAGCGGGAGGATACTACGAGCAGTACTTC.

The chain employs TRBV20-1 and TRBJ2-1, with D maybe TRBD2 (5 bases). Germline CDR1 is DFQATT and CDR2 is SNEGSKA (reference sequence). Trimming cost V 4 bases and J 5 bases, with 24 bases left between them. There are 17 residues in the CDR3. CDR3 amino acids: CSANPVNRGRTNNEQFF. CDR3 DNA sequence: TGCAGTGCTAACCCAGTGAATCGGGGAAGAACAAACAATGAGCAGTTCTTC.

The rearrangement joins TRBV4-1 to TRBJ2-2; 8 bases are a match to TRBD2. The length of the CDR3 is 16 residues. Germline V gene sequence: CDR1 MGHRA, CDR2 YSYEKL. V lost 3 bases to trimming and J lost 6 bases; unmatched junction nucleotides: 9. The CDR3 loop is CASSHARGLAAGELFF. As DNA, the CDR3 is TGCGCCAGCAGCCACGCCCGAGGACTAGCTGCCGGGGAGCTGTTTTTT.

This clonotype was seen more than once but under ten times. The V and J genes are TRBV10-3 and TRBJ2-1; no firm D call. The CDR3 totals 12 residues. Germline CDR1 and CDR2: ENHRY and SYGVKD. Trimming cost V 5 bases and J 7 bases, with 9 bases left between them. The CDR3 sequence is CAISRLDNEQFF. The CDR3 bases are TGTGCCATCAGTAGACTCGATAATGAGCAGTTCTTC.

This clonotype was recorded a few times. The chain uses TRBV5-1 and TRBJ2-1; TRBD2 agrees at 7 bases. In germline, CDR1 is SGHRS, CDR2 YFSETQ. The ends lost 5 bases at V and 8 bases at J; junction bases unmatched: 10. The length of the CDR3 is 14 residues. CDR3 in DNA: TGCGCCAGCAGTCTCGTCGTAGGGAGGGATGAGCAGTTCTTC. Protein sequence: CASSLVVGRDEQFF.

The genes are TRBV15 and TRBJ2-4, with a weak D call TRBD1 (7 bases). The DNA end is a closer match to TRBJ2-5, so the J assignment may be wrong. The CDR3 extends over 14 amino acids. Looked up from germline, CDR1 is LNHNV and CDR2 is YYDKDF (reference sequence). CDR3 nucleotides: TGTGCCACCAGCAGCCCAGGGGGGCCGTGGACCCAGTACTTC. It encodes CATSSPGGPWTQYF.

This sequence joins TRBV11-3 and TRBJ1-4; D may be TRBD1 (5 bases). The CDR3 is 14 amino acids. Germline V gene lookup returns CDR1 SGHNT and CDR2 YENEEA. The V and J ends lost 7 bases and 4 bases respectively, with 13 bases between them. CDR3 region: CASNRGGNNEKLFF. The DNA of the CDR3 is TGTGCCAGCAACCGGGGGGGTAATAATGAAAAACTGTTTTTT. Combining the CDR3 with reference TRBV11-3 and TRBJ1-4 gives the whole variable domain EAGVVQSPRYKIIEKKQPVAFWCNPISGHNTLYWYLQNLGQGPELLIRYENEEAVDDSQLPKDRFSAERLKGVDSTLKIQPAELGDSAVYLCASNRGGNNEKLFFGSGTQLSVL.

The J gene is TRBJ2-1, the V gene TRBV28; perhaps D is TRBD1 or TRBD2 (5 bases each). The CDR3 loop spans 14 amino acids. With 3 bases removed from V and 9 bases from J, the gap between germline ends came to 15 bases. Germline CDR1 and CDR2: MDHEN and SYDVKM. The CDR3 DNA is TGTGCCAGCAGTTTCATGGGACCAGGGCCTGAGCAGTTCTTC. This sequence encodes CASSFMGPGPEQFF.